This is a list of T cell receptor beta chains from one sample in a study of OX40 agonist ivuxolimab in advanced cancers. Using immunoSEQ multiplex PCR, the repertoire was profiled, and TCRdb retains in-frame clones only, with some absent. This table holds roughly 48,000 clones, 60% to 80% found once. The source material was CD4+ or CD8+ T cells sorted from blood, sampled in a trial of the OX40 agonist ivuxolimab. The receptors were sampled from an adult with an advanced solid tumor such as melanoma, head and neck, liver or kidney cancer. The CDR3 runs from the conserved cysteine through the conserved F or W.

j_call: TRBJ2-2
v_call: TRBV6-5
cdr3_length: 14
cdr3_aa: CASSYSWGTGELFF

j_call: TRBJ2-3
v_call: TRBV6-1
cdr3_length: 16
cdr3_aa: CASSVMTSGRSDTQYF

j_call: TRBJ1-5
v_call: TRBV7-9
cdr3_length: 13
cdr3_aa: CASSLSGNQPQHF

j_call: TRBJ2-7
v_call: TRBV7-8
cdr3_length: 15
cdr3_aa: CASSFIAGTRREQYF

j_call: TRBJ2-7
v_call: TRBV5-8
cdr3_length: 14
cdr3_aa: CASRPFGVVFEQYF

j_call: TRBJ2-1
v_call: TRBV7-2
cdr3_length: 13
cdr3_aa: CASSLGRQGEQFF

j_call: TRBJ2-5
v_call: TRBV14
cdr3_length: 15
cdr3_aa: CASSHRTGGAETQYF

j_call: TRBJ2-5
v_call: TRBV5-1
cdr3_length: 16
cdr3_aa: CASSLDGTGGFETQYF

j_call: TRBJ1-4
v_call: TRBV7-9
cdr3_length: 16
cdr3_aa: CASSLDSRGLNEKLFF

j_call: TRBJ2-7
v_call: TRBV6-1
cdr3_length: 14
cdr3_aa: CASSLLARPYEQYF

j_call: TRBJ2-7
v_call: TRBV27
cdr3_length: 12
cdr3_aa: CASSRDRVEQYF

j_call: TRBJ2-7
v_call: TRBV30
cdr3_length: 12
cdr3_aa: CAWNPGFYEQYF

j_call: TRBJ2-7
v_call: TRBV27
cdr3_length: 19
cdr3_aa: CASSYAPRQAPGYTYEQYF

j_call: TRBJ1-1
v_call: TRBV19
cdr3_length: 15
cdr3_aa: CASSILGPKNTEAFF

j_call: TRBJ1-1
v_call: TRBV7-9
cdr3_length: 15
cdr3_aa: CASSLEGTMNTEAFF

j_call: TRBJ2-5
v_call: TRBV6-5
cdr3_length: 15
cdr3_aa: CASSQGLAGQETQYF

j_call: TRBJ1-1
v_call: TRBV19
cdr3_length: 14
cdr3_aa: CASRPTGEGTEAFF

j_call: TRBJ2-2
v_call: TRBV2
cdr3_length: 15
cdr3_aa: CASSVVRTDTGELFF